These 22 T cell receptor beta chains share one sample of origin, sequenced in a study of T cells in women clearing cervical HPV infection. Assay used: immunoSEQ multiplex PCR; TCRdb lists only in-frame clones, some missing. Its listing shows about 8,400 clones. The sequencing sample was made of blood buffy coat. The source of these receptors is a woman aged 18 to 69 with a cervical HPV16 infection that either progressed to CIN3+ or cleared (not recorded which).

With respect to this clone: The CDR3 extends 3 residues past the end of the read, so its final part is completed from the germline J gene. The J gene is TRBJ2-3, the V gene TRBV7-2; D perhaps matches TRBD2 (6 bases). CDR3 length: 15 amino acids. CDR1 SGHTA and CDR2 FQGNSA come from the germline V gene. The CDR3 loop reads CASSWGVYSNQPQYF. The CDR3 bases that were read are TGTGCCAGCAGCTGGGGGGTATATAGCAATCAGCCG.

Comment on this clone: The CDR3 goes on 3 residues after the read ends, and that part is filled in from the germline J gene. V usage is TRBV4-1 and J usage is TRBJ2-7; 7 bases are a match to TRBD2. The V gene end was trimmed by 0 bases and the J gene end by 3 bases; junction bases not matched to a gene: 11. There are 17 residues in the CDR3. Per the germline V gene, CDR1 is MGHRA and CDR2 is YSYEKL. The chain's CDR3 is CASSQDPNGLGFYEQYF. The CDR3 bases that were read are TGCGCCAGCAGCCAAGATCCAAATGGACTAGGATTCTACGAG.

On this clone itself: The CDR3 extends 3 residues past the end of the read, so its final part is completed from the germline J gene. The gene calls are TRBV19 and TRBJ1-1; TRBD1 agrees at 11 bases. The V gene end was trimmed by 5 bases and the J gene end by 4 bases; junction bases not matched to a gene: 3. Per germline, CDR1 LNHDA and CDR2 SQIVND (reference sequence). The CDR3 consists of 14 residues. The sequenced CDR3 bases are TGTGCCAGTAGTTCCGGGACAGGGGGCACTGAA. Translating it yields CASSSGTGGTE. The whole CDR3 protein reads CASSSGTGGTEAFF.

As to this clone: The CDR3 is cut off 3 residues early in the read; its end comes from the germline J gene. This sequence joins TRBV3-1 (or the pseudogene TRBV3-2) and TRBJ2-7; D unresolved. V was shortened by 1 base and J by 5 bases, with 12 bases between the two germline ends. The CDR3 is 14 amino acids. CDR1 and CDR2 from the germline V gene are LGHDT and YNNKEL (reference sequence). The CDR3 reads CASSQASFIDEQYF. The DNA read from the CDR3 is TGTGCCAGCAGCCAAGCTTCCTTCATAGACGAG.

Details on this clone: The read stops 3 residues short of the end of the CDR3; the missing end is completed from the germline J gene. V gene TRBV20-1 combines with J gene TRBJ2-5; 8 nucleotides line up with TRBD2. The CDR3 extends over 16 amino acids. Germline V gene lookup returns CDR1 DFQATT and CDR2 SNEGSKA (reference sequence). J gave up 5 bases and V 5 bases, and 16 bases lay outside the gene matches. CDR3 DNA, as far as it was read: TGCAGTGCTGCGGGGGGATTGGGGGCGCCACGGGAGACC. Residues: CSAAGGLGAPRET. The full CDR3 is CSAAGGLGAPRETQYF.

Of note for this clone: The read terminates 3 residues before the CDR3 end, so the remaining end is supplied by the germline J gene. This chain connects TRBV20-1 to TRBJ2-7; 7 bases map to TRBD1. This CDR3 has 18 amino acids. The ends lost 3 bases at V and 0 bases at J; junction bases unmatched: 17. CDR1 DFQATT and CDR2 SNEGSKA come from the germline V gene (reference sequence). This chain's CDR3 is CSASKGAVGSPNSYEQYF. Incomplete CDR3 DNA: TGCAGTGCTAGCAAGGGGGCAGTGGGGTCACCAAACTCCTACGAG.

Details on this clone: The read falls 3 residues short of the CDR3 end, and the missing part is taken from the germline J gene. The V gene is TRBV20-1, the J gene TRBJ2-4, with 11 bases fitting TRBD2. This CDR3 spans 16 amino acids. Looked up from germline, CDR1 is DFQATT and CDR2 is SNEGSKA (reference sequence). The CDR3 loop reads CSASVASGRNQETQYF. The sequenced part of the CDR3 DNA is TGCAGTGCTAGTGTAGCTAGCGGGAGGAACCAAGAGACT.

The sequenced CDR3 bases are TGCAGTGCTGCCGGACAGGGGAACTATGGC. The encoded protein is CSAAGQGNYG. In full, the CDR3 is CSAAGQGNYGYTF. The rearrangement links TRBV20-1 to TRBJ1-2; 9 nucleotides align to TRBD1. The read finishes 3 residues shy of the CDR3 end, and the germline J gene is used to complete it. The CDR3 is 13 amino acids. The ends lost 5 bases at V and 2 bases at J; junction bases unmatched: 3. The germline CDR1 and CDR2 sequences are DFQATT and SNEGSKA (reference sequence).

Comment on this clone: A read error may produce the germline difference seen at one junction end. The read gets to within 3 residues of the CDR3 end, and the germline J gene fills in the rest. The rearrangement uses TRBV7-8 and TRBJ2-1, with D perhaps matching TRBD2 (7 bases). The CDR3 extends over 15 amino acids. Germline CDR1 is SGHVS and CDR2 is FQNEAQ. The CDR3 loop reads CASRLIGGGQNEQFF. Partial CDR3 DNA: TGTGCCAGCCGCTTAATAGGGGGGGGGCAAAATGAG.

This clone shows up as medium-sized by frequency. The read terminates 3 residues ahead of where the CDR3 ends, so the germline J gene completes it. The chain has TRBV19 and TRBJ1-1; D unresolved. The CDR3 is 13 residues long. CDR1 and CDR2 (germline): LNHDA, SQIVND (reference sequence). Trimming took off 1 base at V and 3 bases at J, with 6 bases between the two ends. Incomplete CDR3 DNA: TGTGCCAGTAGTATAGTAGTGGACACTGAA. Translated: CASSIVVDTE. The complete CDR3 protein is CASSIVVDTEAFF.

With respect to this clone: The CDR3 extends 3 residues past the end of the read, so its final part is completed from the germline J gene. The chain is built from TRBV28 and TRBJ2-2, with a tentative D call TRBD2 (5 bases). Germline CDR1 is MDHEN and CDR2 is SYDVKM. CDR3 length equals 13 residues. V was clipped by 8 bases and J by 5 bases, with 12 bases between them. The CDR3 loop is CASQSGGTGELFF. CDR3 bases read: TGTGCCAGCCAGAGCGGTGGAACCGGGGAG.

As for this clone: The read ends 3 residues early relative to the CDR3; the germline J gene fills the gap. V usage is TRBV7-8 and J usage is TRBJ2-7; no clear D. Trimming left V 2 bases short and J 3 bases short, with 11 bases between. Germline assignment: CDR1 SGHVS and CDR2 FQNEAQ. The CDR3 loop spans 14 amino acids. CDR3 protein: CASSLLTVDYEQYF. The CDR3 bases that were read are TGTGCCAGCAGCTTATTAACAGTCGACTACGAG.

This clone registers medium-sized by frequency. The read ends 3 residues shy of where the CDR3 ends; the end is completed using the germline J gene. The chain links TRBV18 to TRBJ2-2; TRBD1 might be the D (5 bases). CDR1 and CDR2 from the germline V gene are KGHSH and LQKENI. The CDR3 runs 14 residues. V lost 2 bases and J 8 bases, leaving 12 bases between the germline ends. The CDR3 region is CASSPTRDSGELFF. The part of the CDR3 DNA that was read is TGTGCCAGCTCACCAACAAGAGACAGTGGGGAG. Full variable domain (remainder filled in from reference TRBV18 and TRBJ2-2): NAGVMQNPRHLVRRRGQEARLRCSPMKGHSHVYWYRQLPEEGLKFMVYLQKENIIDESGMPKERFSAEFPKEGPSILRIQQVVRGDSAAYFCASSPTRDSGELFFGEGSRLTVL.

About this clone: The read gets to within 3 residues of the CDR3 end, and the germline J gene fills in the rest. This chain links TRBV18 with TRBJ1-2; 7 positions agree with TRBD1. Germline CDR1 and CDR2: KGHSH and LQKENI. The CDR3 covers 16 residues. Incomplete CDR3 DNA: TGTGCCAGCTCACCCCGGGCGGACAGGCTCTCCTACGAC. Its translation is CASSPRADRLSYD. The whole CDR3 protein reads CASSPRADRLSYDYTF.

On this clone: The CDR3 end is not reached by the read, which stops 3 residues before it; the germline J gene fills it in. The gene calls are TRBV19 and TRBJ2-1; 10 bases are shared with TRBD2. Losses at the gene ends were 5 bases for V and 6 bases for J; bases not matched to a gene: 13. Looked up from germline, CDR1 is LNHDA and CDR2 is SQIVND (reference sequence). The CDR3 loop spans 17 amino acids. This CDR3 is CASSASGGAFGSNEQFF. CDR3 DNA, as far as it was read: TGTGCCAGTAGTGCAAGCGGGGGGGCATTTGGTAGCAATGAG.

Its frequency marks this clone as medium-sized. The read terminates 3 residues ahead of where the CDR3 ends, so the germline J gene completes it. The chain couples TRBV7-8 to TRBJ2-1, with TRBD1 identical over 12 bases. CDR3 length equals 13 residues. CDR1 and CDR2 (germline): SGHVS, FQNEAQ. Unmatched junction bases numbered 1, after V lost 4 bases and J lost 9 bases. The CDR3 DNA, read in part, is TGTGCCAGCAGCTGGGACAGGGGGCTTGAG. Protein sequence: CASSWDRGLE. The entire CDR3 sequence reads CASSWDRGLEQFF.

Of note for this clone: The read terminates 3 residues ahead of where the CDR3 ends, so the germline J gene completes it. V and J are TRBV7-2 and TRBJ2-3, with 8 bases identical to TRBD2. Germline V gene lookup returns CDR1 SGHTA and CDR2 FQGNSA. The CDR3 totals 14 residues. The CDR3: CATGERGWGETQYF. Partial CDR3 DNA: TGTGCCACAGGGGAGCGGGGGTGGGGGGAGACG.

About this clone: The read ends 3 residues before the CDR3 terminus; that terminus is restored from the germline J gene. The chain combines TRBV2 with TRBJ2-1; 8 nucleotides agree with TRBD1. CDR3 size: 13 residues. J gave up 5 bases and V 8 bases, and 5 bases lay outside the gene matches. CDR1 is SNHLY, CDR2 FYNNEI, per germline. The CDR3 here is CASGQGADNEQFF. CDR3 DNA, as far as it was read: TGTGCCAGCGGACAGGGCGCGGACAATGAG.

About this clone itself: Read coverage stops 3 residues before the CDR3 terminus; the germline J gene supplies the remainder. The V and J genes are TRBV19 and TRBJ2-4; TRBD2 matches 7 bases. The CDR3 loop spans 15 amino acids. The germline V gene has CDR1 LNHDA and CDR2 SQIVND (reference sequence). The CDR3 sequence is CASTPSGTADYGQYF. CDR3 bases read: TGTGCCAGTACCCCGAGCGGGACCGCTGACTATGGT.

Considering frequency, this clone is medium-sized. The read finishes 3 residues shy of the CDR3 end, and the germline J gene is used to complete it. The chain recombines TRBV7-9 with TRBJ1-1, with 7 bases lining up with TRBD1. CDR3 size: 13 residues. Germline-derived CDR1 and CDR2 are SEHNR and FQNEAQ (reference sequence). CDR3 DNA (partial): TGTGCCAGCAGCGCCACAGGGGACGTCGTA. Encoded protein: CASSATGDVV. The whole CDR3 protein reads CASSATGDVVAFF.

As to this clone: The observed sequence ends 3 residues before the CDR3 terminus, with the missing tail filled in from the germline J gene. The J gene is TRBJ1-1, the V gene TRBV5-6; D may be TRBD1 (6 bases). The CDR3 is 14 residues long. In germline, CDR1 is SGHDT, CDR2 YYEEEE. Trimming removed 4 bases from V and 6 bases from J, with 16 bases in between. The sequenced CDR3 bases are TGTGCCAGCAGCCTTGCCCAGGGGCGAGCTGAA. This sequence encodes CASSLAQGRAE. The entire CDR3 sequence reads CASSLAQGRAEAFF.

This chain's CDR3 is CASSLVRAGYTF. The CDR3 bases that were read are TGTGCCAGCAGCTTAGTGAGGGCTGGC. The V gene is TRBV7-2, the J gene TRBJ1-2, with D unclear. The read halts 3 residues ahead of the CDR3 end, with the missing end drawn from the germline J gene. The V gene's germline CDR1 is SGHTA and CDR2 FQGNSA. Trimming pared 1 base from V and 7 bases from J, leaving 7 bases between. CDR3 length: 12 amino acids.